This T cell receptor beta chain is from a study of human T cells and chemical hapten exposure. The overall study: From small differences in pooled library volume came most of the variation in per-sample TCR yields. General study points: No shift was seen in TCRs above 1 in 1000 frequency with DPC sensitization.

Total RNA was isolated from whole blood that had not been fractionated. A single record per CDR3 protein comes from TCRdb applying MiXCR to the 5' RACE reads. Of around 140,000 distinct CDR3 sequences in the sample, 3.5% to 5% were seen once. There are many counts of this clonotype. Its antigen is as yet unknown. V lost 6 bases, J lost 5 bases, and 13 bases lay in between. CDR3 length equals 13 residues. The gene calls are TRBV12-3 or TRBV12-4 and TRBJ1-1; D perhaps matches TRBD1 (6 bases). The receptor's source is a female donor in good health. In DNA, the CDR3 is TGTGCCAGCAGCCACAGGGAGTGGACTGAAGCTTTCTTT. It yields the protein CASSHREWTEAFF.